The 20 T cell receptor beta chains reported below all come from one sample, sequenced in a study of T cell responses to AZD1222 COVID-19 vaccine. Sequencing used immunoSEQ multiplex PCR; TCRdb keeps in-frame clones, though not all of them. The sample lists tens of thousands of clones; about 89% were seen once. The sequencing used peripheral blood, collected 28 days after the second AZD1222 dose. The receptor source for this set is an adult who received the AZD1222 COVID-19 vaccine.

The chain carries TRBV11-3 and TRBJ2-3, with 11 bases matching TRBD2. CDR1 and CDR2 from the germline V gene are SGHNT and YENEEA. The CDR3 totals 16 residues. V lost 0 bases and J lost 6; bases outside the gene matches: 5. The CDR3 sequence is CASSLDYSGRVDTQYF. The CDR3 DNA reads TGTGCCAGCAGCTTAGACTATAGCGGGAGGGTGGATACGCAGTATTTT.

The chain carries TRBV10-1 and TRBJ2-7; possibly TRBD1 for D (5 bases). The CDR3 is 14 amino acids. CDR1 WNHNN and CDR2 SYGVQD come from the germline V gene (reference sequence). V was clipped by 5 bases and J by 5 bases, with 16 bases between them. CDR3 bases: TGCGCCAGCAGTAAAGACAGTTCGTCTCACGAGCAGTACTTC. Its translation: CASSKDSSSHEQYF.

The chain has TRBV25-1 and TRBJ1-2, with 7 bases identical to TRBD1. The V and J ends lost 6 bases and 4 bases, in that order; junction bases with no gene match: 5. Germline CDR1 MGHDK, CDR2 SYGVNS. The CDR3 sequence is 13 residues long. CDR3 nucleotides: TGTGCCAGCAGAGGGGGCAAGGGCTATGGCTACACCTTC. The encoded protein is CASRGGKGYGYTF.

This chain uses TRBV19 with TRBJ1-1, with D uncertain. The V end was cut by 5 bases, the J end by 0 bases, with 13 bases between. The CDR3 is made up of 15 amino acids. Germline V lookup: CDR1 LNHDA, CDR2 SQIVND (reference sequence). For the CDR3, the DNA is TGTGCCAGTAGTCTGACGGCAGTCATGAACACTGAAGCTTTCTTT. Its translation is CASSLTAVMNTEAFF.

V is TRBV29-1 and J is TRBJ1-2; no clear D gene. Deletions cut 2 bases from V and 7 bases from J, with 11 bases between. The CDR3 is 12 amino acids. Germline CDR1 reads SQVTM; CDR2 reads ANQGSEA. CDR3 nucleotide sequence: TGCAGCGTTGAACTTGACTACCCTGGCTACACCTTC. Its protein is CSVELDYPGYTF.

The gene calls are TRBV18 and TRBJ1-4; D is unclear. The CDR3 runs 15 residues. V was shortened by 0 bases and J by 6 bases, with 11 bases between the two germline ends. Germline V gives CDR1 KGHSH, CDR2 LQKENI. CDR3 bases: TGTGCCAGCTCACCACCAACGGGGAGTCATGAAAAACTGTTTTTT. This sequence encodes CASSPPTGSHEKLFF.

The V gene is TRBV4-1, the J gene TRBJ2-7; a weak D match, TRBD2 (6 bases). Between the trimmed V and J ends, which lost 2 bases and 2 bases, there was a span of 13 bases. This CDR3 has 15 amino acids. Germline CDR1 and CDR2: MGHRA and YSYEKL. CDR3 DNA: TGCGCCAGCAGCCAATCCCACGGGGGTCCCTACGAGCAGTACTTC. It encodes CASSQSHGGPYEQYF.

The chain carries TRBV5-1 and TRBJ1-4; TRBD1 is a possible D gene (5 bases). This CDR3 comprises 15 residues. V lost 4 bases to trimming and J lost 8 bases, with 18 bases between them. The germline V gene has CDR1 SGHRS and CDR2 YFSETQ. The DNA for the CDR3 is TGCGCCAGCAGCCTGTCAGGCCAGGGAGAGGAAAAACTGTTTTTT. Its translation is CASSLSGQGEEKLFF.

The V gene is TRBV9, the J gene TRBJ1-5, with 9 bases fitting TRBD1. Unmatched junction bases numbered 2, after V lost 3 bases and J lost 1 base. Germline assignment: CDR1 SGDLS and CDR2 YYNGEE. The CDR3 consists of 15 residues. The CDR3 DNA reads TGTGCCAGCAGCGAACAGGGGGCAAGCAATCAGCCCCAGCATTTT. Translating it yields CASSEQGASNQPQHF.

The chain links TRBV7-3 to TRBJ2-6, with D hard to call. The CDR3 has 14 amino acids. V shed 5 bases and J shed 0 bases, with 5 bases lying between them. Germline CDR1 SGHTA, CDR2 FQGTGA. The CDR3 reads CASSRSSGANVLTF. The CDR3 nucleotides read TGTGCCAGCAGCCGAAGCTCTGGGGCCAACGTCCTGACTTTC.

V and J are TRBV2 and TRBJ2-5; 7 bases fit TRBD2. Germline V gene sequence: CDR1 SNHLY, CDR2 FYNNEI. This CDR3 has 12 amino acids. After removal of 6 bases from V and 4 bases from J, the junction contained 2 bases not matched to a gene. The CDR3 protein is CASRGGGETQYF. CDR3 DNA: TGTGCCAGCAGGGGCGGGGGAGAGACCCAGTACTTC.

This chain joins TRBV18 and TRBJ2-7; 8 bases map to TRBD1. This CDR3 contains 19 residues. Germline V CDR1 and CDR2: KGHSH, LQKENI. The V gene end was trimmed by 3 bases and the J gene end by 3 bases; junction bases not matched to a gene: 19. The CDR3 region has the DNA TGTGCCAGCTCACCTTACCAAGGCAGGGAAGGACAGGGATACTACGAGCAGTACTTC. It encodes CASSPYQGREGQGYYEQYF.

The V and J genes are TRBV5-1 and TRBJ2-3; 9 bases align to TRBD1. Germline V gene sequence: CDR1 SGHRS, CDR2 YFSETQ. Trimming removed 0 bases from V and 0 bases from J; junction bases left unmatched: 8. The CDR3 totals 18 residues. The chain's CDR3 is CASSLARTGGGSTDTQYF. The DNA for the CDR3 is TGCGCCAGCAGCTTGGCCCGAACAGGGGGCGGAAGCACAGATACGCAGTATTTT.

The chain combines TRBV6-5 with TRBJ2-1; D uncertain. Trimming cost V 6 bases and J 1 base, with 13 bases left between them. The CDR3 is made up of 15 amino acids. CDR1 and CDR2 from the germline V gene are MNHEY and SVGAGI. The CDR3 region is CASSSDPVSYNEQFF. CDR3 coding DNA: TGTGCCAGCAGCTCAGACCCAGTTTCCTACAATGAGCAGTTCTTC.

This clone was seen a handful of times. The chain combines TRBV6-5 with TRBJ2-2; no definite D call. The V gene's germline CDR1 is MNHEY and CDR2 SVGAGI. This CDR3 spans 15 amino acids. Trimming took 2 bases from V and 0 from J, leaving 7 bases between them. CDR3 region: CASSYRVANTGELFF. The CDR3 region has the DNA TGTGCCAGCAGTTACCGGGTCGCGAACACCGGGGAGCTGTTTTTT.

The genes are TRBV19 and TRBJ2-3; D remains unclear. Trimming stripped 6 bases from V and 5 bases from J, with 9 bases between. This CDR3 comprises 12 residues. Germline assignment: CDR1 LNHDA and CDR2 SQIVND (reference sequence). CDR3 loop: CASRLAGDTQYF. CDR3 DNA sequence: TGTGCCAGTAGGTTAGCAGGAGATACGCAGTATTTT.

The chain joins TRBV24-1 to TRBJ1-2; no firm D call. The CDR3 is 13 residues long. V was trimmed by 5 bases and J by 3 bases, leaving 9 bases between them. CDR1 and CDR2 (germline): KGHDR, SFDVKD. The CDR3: CATSGYKDYGYTF. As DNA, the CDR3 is TGTGCCACCAGTGGTTACAAGGACTATGGCTACACCTTC.

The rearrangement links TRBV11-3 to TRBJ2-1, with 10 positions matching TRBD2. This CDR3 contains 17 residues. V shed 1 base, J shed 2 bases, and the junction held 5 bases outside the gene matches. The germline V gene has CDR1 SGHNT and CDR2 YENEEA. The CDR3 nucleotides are TGTGCCAGCAGCTTAGCTTTAGCGGGAGGTGCCTACAATGAGCAGTTCTTC. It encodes CASSLALAGGAYNEQFF.

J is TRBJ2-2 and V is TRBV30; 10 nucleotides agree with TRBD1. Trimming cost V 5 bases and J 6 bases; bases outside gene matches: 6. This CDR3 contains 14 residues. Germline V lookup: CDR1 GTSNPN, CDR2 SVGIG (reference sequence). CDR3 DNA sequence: TGTGCCTGGGTCCGGGACAGGGGAGCCGGGGAGCTGTTTTTT. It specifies CAWVRDRGAGELFF.

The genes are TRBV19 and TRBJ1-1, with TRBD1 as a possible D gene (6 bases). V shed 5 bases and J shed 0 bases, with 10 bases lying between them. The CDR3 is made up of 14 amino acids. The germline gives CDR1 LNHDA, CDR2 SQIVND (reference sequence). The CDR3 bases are TGTGCCAGTAGTGGGACACCAATGAACACTGAAGCTTTCTTT. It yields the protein CASSGTPMNTEAFF.